This TCR beta chain was profiled in a study of cytomegalovirus exposure and HLA in healthy donors. Study-level findings and limits: Because they were indistinguishable, some V segments, including TRBV6-2 and TRBV6-3, were excluded. A missense variant in DCLRE1C was later tied to TCR beta V- and J-gene trimming.

PCR used 60 Vbeta primers and 13 Jbeta primers. Measured with immunoSEQ multiplex PCR; TCRdb has only the in-frame clones, and not every one. The top ten hold 4.5% to 6% of the sample, which has just under 250,000 clones, over 80% seen once. Per the germline V gene, CDR1 is SGHRS and CDR2 is YFSETQ. The CDR3 runs 15 residues. J lost 8 bases, V lost 0 bases, and 4 bases had no gene match. As to this clone: Its antigen is still unknown.

V usage is TRBV5-1 and J usage is TRBJ1-4; 10 bases map to TRBD1. This sequence originates from a woman in her forties in good health and CMV-seropositive. The source material was PBMCs. CDR3 sequence reads: CASSLVGQGSEKLFF. The CDR3 region has the DNA TGCGCCAGCAGCTTGGTGGGACAGGGGAGCGAAAAACTGTTTTTT. Full variable domain (missing parts from reference TRBV5-1 and TRBJ1-4): KAGVTQTPRYLIKTRGQQVTLSCSPISGHRSVSWYQQTPGQGLQFLFEYFSETQRNKGNFPGRFSGRQFSNSRSEMNVSTLELGDSALYLCASSLVGQGSEKLFFGSGTQLSVL.